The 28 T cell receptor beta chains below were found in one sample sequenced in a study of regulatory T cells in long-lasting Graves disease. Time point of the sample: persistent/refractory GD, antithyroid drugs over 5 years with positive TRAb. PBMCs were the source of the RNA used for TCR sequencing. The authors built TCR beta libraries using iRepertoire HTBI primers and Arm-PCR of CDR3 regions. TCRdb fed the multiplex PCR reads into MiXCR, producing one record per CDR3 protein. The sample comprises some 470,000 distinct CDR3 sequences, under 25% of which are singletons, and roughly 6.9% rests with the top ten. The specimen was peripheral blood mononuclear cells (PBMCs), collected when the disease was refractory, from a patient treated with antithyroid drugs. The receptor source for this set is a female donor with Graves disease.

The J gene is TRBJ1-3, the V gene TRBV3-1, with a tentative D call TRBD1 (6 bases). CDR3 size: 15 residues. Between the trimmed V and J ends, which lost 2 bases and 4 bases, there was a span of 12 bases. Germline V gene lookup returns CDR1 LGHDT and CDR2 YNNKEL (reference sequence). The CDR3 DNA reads TGTGCCAGCAGCCAAAGAGGGGGATTCGGAAACACCATATATTTT. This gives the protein CASSQRGGFGNTIYF.

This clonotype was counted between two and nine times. The CDR3 reads CATTPSGANVLTF. In DNA form, the CDR3 reads TGTGCCACCACCCCCTCTGGGGCCAACGTCCTGACTTTC. The genes are TRBV19 and TRBJ2-6; D unresolved. Per the germline V gene, CDR1 is LNHDA and CDR2 is SQIVND (reference sequence). Between the trimmed V and J ends, which lost 10 bases and 0 bases, there was a span of 7 bases. This CDR3 is 13 amino acids long.

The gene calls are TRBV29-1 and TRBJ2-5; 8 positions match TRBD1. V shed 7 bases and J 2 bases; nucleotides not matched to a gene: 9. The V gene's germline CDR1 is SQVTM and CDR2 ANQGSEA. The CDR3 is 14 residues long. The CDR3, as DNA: TGCAGCGCTTCACAGGGGGAGCCTCAAGAGACCCAGTACTTC. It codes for CSASQGEPQETQYF.

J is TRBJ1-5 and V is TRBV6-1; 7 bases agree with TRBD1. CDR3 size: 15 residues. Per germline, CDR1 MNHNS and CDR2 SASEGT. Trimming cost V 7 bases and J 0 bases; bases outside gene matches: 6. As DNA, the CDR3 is TGTGCCAGCACCGAGACAGGGTATAGCAATCAGCCCCAGCATTTT. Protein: CASTETGYSNQPQHF.

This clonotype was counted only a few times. CDR3 amino acids: CASSLEGSGSYEQYF. CDR3 in DNA: TGCGCCAGCAGCTTGGAGGGTAGCGGCTCCTACGAGCAGTACTTC. The V call is TRBV5-1, the J call TRBJ2-7; tentatively, D is TRBD2 (6 bases). Trimming shortened V by 0 bases and J by 0 bases, and 10 bases separated the two germline ends. This CDR3 is built from 15 residues. Germline V CDR1 and CDR2: SGHRS, YFSETQ.

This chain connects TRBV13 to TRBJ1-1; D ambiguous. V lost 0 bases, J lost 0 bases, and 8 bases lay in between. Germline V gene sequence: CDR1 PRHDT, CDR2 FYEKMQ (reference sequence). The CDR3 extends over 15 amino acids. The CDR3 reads CASSLGQYMNTEAFF. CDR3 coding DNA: TGTGCCAGCAGCTTAGGTCAGTACATGAACACTGAAGCTTTCTTT.

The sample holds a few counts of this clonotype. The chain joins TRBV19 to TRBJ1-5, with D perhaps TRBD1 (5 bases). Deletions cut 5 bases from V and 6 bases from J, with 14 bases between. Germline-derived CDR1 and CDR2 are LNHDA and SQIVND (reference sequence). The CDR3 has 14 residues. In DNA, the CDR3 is TGTGCCAGTAGTCATCAGGGAGGAATTCAGCCCCAGCATTTT. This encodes CASSHQGGIQPQHF.

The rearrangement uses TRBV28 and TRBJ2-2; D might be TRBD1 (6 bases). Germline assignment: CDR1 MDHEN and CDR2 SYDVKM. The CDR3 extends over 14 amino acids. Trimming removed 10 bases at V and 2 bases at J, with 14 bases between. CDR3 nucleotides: TGTGCCACCGAGACCGGGACAAACACCGGGGAGCTGTTTTTT. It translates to CATETGTNTGELFF. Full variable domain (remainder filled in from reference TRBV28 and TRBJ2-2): DVKVTQSSRYLVKRTGEKVFLECVQDMDHENMFWYRQDPGLGLRLIYFSYDVKMKEKGDIPEGYSVSREKKERFSLILESASTNQTSMYLCATETGTNTGELFFGEGSRLTVL.

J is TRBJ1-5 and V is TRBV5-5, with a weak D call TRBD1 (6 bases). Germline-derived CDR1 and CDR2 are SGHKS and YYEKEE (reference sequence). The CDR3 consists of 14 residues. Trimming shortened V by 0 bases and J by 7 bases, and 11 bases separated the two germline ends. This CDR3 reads CASSLGPGDQPQHF. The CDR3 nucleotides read TGTGCCAGCAGCTTGGGACCAGGGGACCAGCCCCAGCATTTT. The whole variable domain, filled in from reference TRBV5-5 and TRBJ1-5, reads DAGVTQSPTHLIKTRGQQVTLRCSPISGHKSVSWYQQVLGQGPQFIFQYYEKEERGRGNFPDRFSARQFPNYSSELNVNALLLGDSALYLCASSLGPGDQPQHFGDGTRLSIL.

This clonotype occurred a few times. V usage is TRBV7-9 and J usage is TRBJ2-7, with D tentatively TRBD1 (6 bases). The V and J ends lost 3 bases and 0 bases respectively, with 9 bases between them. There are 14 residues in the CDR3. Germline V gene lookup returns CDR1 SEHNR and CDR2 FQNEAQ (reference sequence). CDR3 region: CASSLQGTSYEQYF. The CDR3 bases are TGTGCCAGCAGCTTGCAGGGGACCTCCTACGAGCAGTACTTC.

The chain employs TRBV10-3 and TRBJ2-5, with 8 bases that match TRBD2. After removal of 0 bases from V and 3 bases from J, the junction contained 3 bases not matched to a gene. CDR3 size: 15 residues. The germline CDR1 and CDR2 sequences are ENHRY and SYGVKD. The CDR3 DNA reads TGTGCCATCAGTGAGTCAAAAGCGGGAGAAGAGACCCAGTACTTC. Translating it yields CAISESKAGEETQYF.

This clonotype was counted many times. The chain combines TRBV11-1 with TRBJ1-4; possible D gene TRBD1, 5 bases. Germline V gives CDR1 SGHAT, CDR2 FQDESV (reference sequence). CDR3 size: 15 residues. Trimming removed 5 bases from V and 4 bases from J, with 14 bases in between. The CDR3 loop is CASSDSGRLNEKLFF. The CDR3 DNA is TGTGCCAGCAGCGACTCGGGACGGCTTAATGAAAAACTGTTTTTT.

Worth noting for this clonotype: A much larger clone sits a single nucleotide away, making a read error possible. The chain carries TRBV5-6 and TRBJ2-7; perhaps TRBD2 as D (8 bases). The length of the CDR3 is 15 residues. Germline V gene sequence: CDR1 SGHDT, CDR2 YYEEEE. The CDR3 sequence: CASSSPGQWRGEQCF. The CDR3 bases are TGTGCCAGCAGCTCTCCGGGACAGTGGCGGGGGGAGCAGTGCTTC.

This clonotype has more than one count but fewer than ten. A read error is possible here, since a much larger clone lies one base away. CDR3 nucleotide sequence: TGTGCCAGCACCTTGAGGCCCCAAGAGACCCGGTACTTC. This translates into CASTLRPQETRYF. The chain employs TRBV12-3 or TRBV12-4 and TRBJ2-5; D gene unclear. This CDR3 comprises 13 residues.

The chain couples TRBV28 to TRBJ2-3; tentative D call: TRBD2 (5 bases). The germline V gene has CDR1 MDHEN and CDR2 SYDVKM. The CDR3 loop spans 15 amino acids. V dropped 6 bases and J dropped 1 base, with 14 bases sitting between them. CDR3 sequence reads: CASRGGSTGTDTQYF. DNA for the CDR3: TGTGCCAGCAGGGGCGGGTCCACGGGCACAGATACGCAGTATTTT.

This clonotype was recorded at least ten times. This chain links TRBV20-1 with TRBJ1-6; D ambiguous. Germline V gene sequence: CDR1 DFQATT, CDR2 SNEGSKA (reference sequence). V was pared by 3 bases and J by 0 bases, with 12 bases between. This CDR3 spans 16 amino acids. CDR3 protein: CSASAGSSSYNSPLHF. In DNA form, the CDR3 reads TGCAGTGCTAGCGCAGGATCTAGCTCCTATAATTCACCCCTCCACTTT.

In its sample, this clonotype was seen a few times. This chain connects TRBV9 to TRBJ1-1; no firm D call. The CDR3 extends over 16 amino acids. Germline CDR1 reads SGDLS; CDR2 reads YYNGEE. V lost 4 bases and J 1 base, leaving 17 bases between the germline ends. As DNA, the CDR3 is TGTGCCAGCAGCTCTCCCCCACAGCACCCGAACACTGAAGCTTTCTTT. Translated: CASSSPPQHPNTEAFF.

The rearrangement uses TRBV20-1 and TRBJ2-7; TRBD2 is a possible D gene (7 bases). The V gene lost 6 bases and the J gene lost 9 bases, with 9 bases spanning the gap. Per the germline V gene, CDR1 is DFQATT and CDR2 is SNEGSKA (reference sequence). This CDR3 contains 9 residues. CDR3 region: CSAGGVQYF. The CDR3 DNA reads TGCAGTGCAGGGGGGGTGCAGTACTTC.

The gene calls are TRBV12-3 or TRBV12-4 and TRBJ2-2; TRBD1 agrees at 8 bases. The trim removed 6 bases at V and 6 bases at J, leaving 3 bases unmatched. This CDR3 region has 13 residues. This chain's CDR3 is CASSQDRAGELFF. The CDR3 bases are TGTGCCAGCAGCCAGGACAGGGCCGGGGAGCTGTTTTTT.

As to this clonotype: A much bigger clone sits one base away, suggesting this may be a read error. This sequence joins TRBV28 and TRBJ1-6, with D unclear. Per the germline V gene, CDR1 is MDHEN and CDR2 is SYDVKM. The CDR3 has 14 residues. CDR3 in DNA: TGTGCCAGCAGTTCCTGGTTGGGCGATTCACCCTTCCACTTT. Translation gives CASSSWLGDSPFHF.

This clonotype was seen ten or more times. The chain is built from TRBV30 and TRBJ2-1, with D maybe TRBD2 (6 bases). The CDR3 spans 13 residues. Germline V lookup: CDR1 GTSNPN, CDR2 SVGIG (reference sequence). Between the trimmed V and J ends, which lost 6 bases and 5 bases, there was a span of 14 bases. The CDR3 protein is CACRDFRDNEQFF. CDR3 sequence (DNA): TGTGCCTGCCGGGACTTTCGCGACAATGAGCAGTTCTTC. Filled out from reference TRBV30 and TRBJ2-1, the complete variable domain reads SQTIHQWPATLVQPVGSPLSLECTVEGTSNPNLYWYRQAAGRGLQLLFYSVGIGQISSEVPQNLSASRPQDRQFILSSKKLLLSDSGFYLCACRDFRDNEQFFGPGTRLTVL.

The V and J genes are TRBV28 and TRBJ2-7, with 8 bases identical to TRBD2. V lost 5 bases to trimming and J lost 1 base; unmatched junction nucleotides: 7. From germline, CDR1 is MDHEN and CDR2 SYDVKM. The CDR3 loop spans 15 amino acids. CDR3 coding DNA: TGTGCCAGCAGTCGGGGGGGGGGCTCATCCTACGAGCAGTACTTC. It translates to CASSRGGGSSYEQYF.

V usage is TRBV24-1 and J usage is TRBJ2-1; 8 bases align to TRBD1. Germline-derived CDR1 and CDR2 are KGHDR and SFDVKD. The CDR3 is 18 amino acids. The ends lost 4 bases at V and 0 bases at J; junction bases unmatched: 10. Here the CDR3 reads CATSESGQGLFSYNEQFF. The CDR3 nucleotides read TGTGCCACCAGTGAATCAGGACAGGGCCTTTTCTCCTACAATGAGCAGTTCTTC.

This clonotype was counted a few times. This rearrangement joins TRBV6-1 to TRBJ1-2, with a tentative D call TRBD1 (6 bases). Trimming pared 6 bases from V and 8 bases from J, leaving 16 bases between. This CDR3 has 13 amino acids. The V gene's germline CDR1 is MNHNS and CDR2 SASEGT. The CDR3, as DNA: TGTGCCAGCAGATCGAACAGGGAGCAGGGCTACACCTTC. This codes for CASRSNREQGYTF.

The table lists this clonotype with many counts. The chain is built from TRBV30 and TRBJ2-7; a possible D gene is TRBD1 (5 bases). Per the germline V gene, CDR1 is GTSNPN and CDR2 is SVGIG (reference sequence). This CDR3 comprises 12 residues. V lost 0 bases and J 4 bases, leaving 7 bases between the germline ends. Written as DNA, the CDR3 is TGTGCCTGGAGTGTATCAGGGTACGAGCAGTACTTC. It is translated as CAWSVSGYEQYF.

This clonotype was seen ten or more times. CDR3 region: CASSVSYPAEGGQETQYF. The DNA of the CDR3 is TGTGCCAGCAGTGTATCATACCCCGCCGAAGGGGGACAAGAGACCCAGTACTTC. The V and J genes are TRBV6-1 and TRBJ2-5; D may be TRBD1 (6 bases). Trimming pared 4 bases from V and 2 bases from J, leaving 23 bases between. From germline, CDR1 is MNHNS and CDR2 SASEGT. The CDR3 is 18 residues long.

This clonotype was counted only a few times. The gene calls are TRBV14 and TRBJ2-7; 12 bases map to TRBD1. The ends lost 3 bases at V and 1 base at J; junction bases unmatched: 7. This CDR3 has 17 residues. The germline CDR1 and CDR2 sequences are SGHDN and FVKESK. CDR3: CASSHMGGQGASYEQYF. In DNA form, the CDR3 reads TGTGCCAGCAGCCATATGGGGGGACAGGGGGCATCCTACGAGCAGTACTTC.

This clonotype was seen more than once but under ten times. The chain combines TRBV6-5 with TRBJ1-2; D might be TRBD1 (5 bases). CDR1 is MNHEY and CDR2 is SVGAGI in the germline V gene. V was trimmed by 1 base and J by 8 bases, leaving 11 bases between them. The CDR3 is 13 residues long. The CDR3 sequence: CASSYLGDEGYTF. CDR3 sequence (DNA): TGTGCCAGCAGTTACTTGGGGGACGAAGGCTACACCTTC.